The clone carrying this T cell receptor (beta chain) was picked up a small number of times. The V end was cut by 5 bases, the J end by 4 bases, with 20 bases between. The CDR3 is 16 amino acids. The germline V gene encodes CDR1 SEHNR and CDR2 FQNEAQ (reference sequence). Clones were sequenced by immunoSEQ multiplex PCR, and TCRdb holds only the in-frame ones, with some missing. This table holds 79,000 or so clones, around 96% found once. The sample originates from a study of technical replicates of blood from four donors. Sequences were obtained from T cells isolated from PBMCs. V and J are TRBV7-9 and TRBJ2-5, with D perhaps TRBD1 (6 bases). The TCR was taken from a human donor in good health. As DNA, the CDR3 is TGTGCCAGCAGCATCTCTAACAGGGTAGAGGGAGAGACCCAGTACTTC. It translates to CASSISNRVEGETQYF.